This T cell receptor (beta chain) was identified in a study of neurological immune-mediated disorders. In this sample, this clonotype turned up many times. From the 5' RACE reads, TCRdb called clonotypes with MiXCR, one entry per CDR3 protein. In the table there are some 70,000 distinct CDR3 sequences, roughly 4.8% of which are singletons. The receptor's source is a man aged 25 to 40 with multiple sclerosis. Sample: PBMCs.

The CDR3 DNA is TGTGCCAGCAGCCACCCCAGAGGATCCATATATTTT. Amino acid sequence: CASSHPRGSIYF. This sequence joins TRBV12-3 or TRBV12-4 and TRBJ1-3; D remains ambiguous. CDR3 size: 12 residues. V lost 6 bases to trimming and J lost 11 bases, with 14 bases between them.